Here is one TCR beta chain with its context. There is no known antigen for this receptor. It has no much larger one-base neighbor in the sample; base qualities were not kept. V and J lose 1 base and 9 bases, and a span of 16 bases separates them. Taken from the germline V gene, the CDR1 and CDR2 loops are KGHSH and LQKENI. The CDR3 sequence holds 15 residues, the cysteine and phenylalanine included. Kept here is only the CDR3 DNA, which spans 45 bases and is read in frame from base 1. The data are from a study of cytomegalovirus exposure and HLA in healthy donors (dated 2017 in TCRdb). With regard to the full study: According to an earlier analysis of 587 of the donors, about 170 million T cells yielded some 110 million unique TCR beta sequences and 250 to 350 Gb of sequence data. Approximately 310 gigabases of sequencing data and approximately 85 million unique TCR sequences were included in an early release covering several hundred HLA-typed donors. Of the approximately 400 genotyped donors, over 70% fell in the genetic ancestry cluster associated with self-reported Caucasian donors. The aim of the study was to test whether cataloging public T cell receptors could identify signatures of past pathogen exposure. The study profiled the T cell repertoires of under 850 subjects by immunosequencing and related them to cytomegalovirus serostatus. Besides the first cohort of 550 to 750 subjects, a separate validation cohort made up of 90 to 150 different subjects was used. To predict cytomegalovirus infection status, the study combined high-throughput TCR immunosequencing, statistical association of individual TCRs with disease status, and machine learning. To study patterns of TCR occurrence, a later analysis re-analyzed previously published TCR beta repertoires from several hundred donors and added high-resolution HLA genotyping. In the later analysis, no new phenotypic data were used to find candidate immune exposures; instead, reliance was placed on TCR beta sequences and their occurrence across donors. An earlier analysis of more than 450 of the donors used high-throughput TCR beta sequencing to judge whether each TCR beta V gene segment behaved as functional or pseudogenic. Alongside the repertoire data, information on donor age, sex, ethnicity and CMV serostatus was compiled. A later genetic analysis took genome-wide SNP genotypes for about 65% of the 666 donors and used that subset as a discovery cohort. All discovery cohort repertoires had been generated using a single sequencing platform. Both class I and class II loci were covered by HLA typing, at four-digit resolution. The number of typed donors differed by locus: about 620-640 for A, B, C, DRB1 and DQB1; some 500 for DQA1; around 580 for DPA1; and 450 to 480 for DPB1. Four or five DR-DQ haplotypes were handled as single units for association and clustering because linkage in the cohort was strong. On average, roughly 240,000 unique TCR beta nucleotide sequences were sequenced per donor among roughly 430 genotyped donors of the cohort, with around 19% of those sequences being non-productive. Overall study results and their limits: When HLA alleles, especially DR and DQ, strongly co-occurred, attributing TCR associations to individual alleles was difficult. According to a later analysis, most CMV-associated TCR beta chains appeared to be HLA-restricted, and the HLA associations seemed to be driven largely by CMV exposure. A later genetic analysis reported fewer N-insertions in productive TCRs among donors in an Asian-associated ancestry cluster than the roughly 720-donor mean. In a later analysis, 16,951 TCR beta sequences were associated with specific HLA alleles at a false discovery rate of 0.05. Linkage disequilibrium might explain the correlated functional status among segregating V segments, but an unknown experimental factor could not be ruled out. Because the 87-base-pair reads could not distinguish some IMGT-functional V segments, including TRBV6-2 and TRBV6-3, those segments were excluded. Because HLA typing was unavailable for some donors at each locus, only the typed subset was used in association tests. In the study, 150 to 200 TCR beta chains were listed as associated with cytomegalovirus. In a later analysis, the rate of TCR association differed among HLA loci, with DRB1 alleles having the most associated TCRs and HLA-C alleles having the fewest. A further reported finding was that TCR beta sequences accurately predicted the HLA-A and HLA-B alleles for most subjects in the first cohort. Roughly uniform sequencing depth across donors was assumed in presence/absence analyses, although this assumption may not hold. Because counts were too low, roughly 18 rarely observed V segments, including chromosome 9 orphons, were left out of the earlier analysis of a few hundred of the donors. In an earlier analysis of fewer than 750 of the donors, most TCR beta V segments were observed in productive rearrangements about 87% or about 30% of the time, broadly matching IMGT annotations. Several of the top co-occurrence clusters appeared to be linked to parvovirus B19, influenza, CMV and Epstein-Barr virus, according to a later analysis. In vitro tests confirmed that a few of the cytomegalovirus-associated TCR beta chains recognize cytomegalovirus antigens. A later analysis found that HLA-associated TCR beta chains were more clonally expanded and had lower generation probabilities than equally common non-associated chains. In a later genetic analysis, a missense DCLRE1C variant was associated with V-gene and J-gene trimming of TCR beta chains, and the association was replicated in an independent cohort. CMV serostatus was the only immune exposure information available for the cohort. The cohort was sequenced for TCR beta chains only, and without alpha or paired-chain data the features that could be detected were limited. A cluster of highly shared sequence variants was judged likely to be a technical artifact of the sequencing pipeline. The classifier was reported to diagnose cytomegalovirus status with high specificity and sensitivity in both the original cohort and the validation cohort. It was suggested by the authors that the approach could potentially be generalized to other disease states and immunological phenotypes. Most TCR sequences were seen in very few donors, while some public TCRs were found in many individuals.

In total, just over 650 healthy bone marrow donors made up the cohort. Cohort members were all nominally healthy when sampled, although unrecorded immune exposures were likely present. The donor tested CMV seronegative and was one of the 352 seronegative cohort members. Each donor provided a peripheral blood sample, and peripheral blood mononuclear cells were used for TCR beta sequencing. Genomic DNA was extracted from the blood cell samples with the Qiagen DNeasy Blood Extraction Kit. Library preparation used the immunoSEQ multiplex PCR assay. For the multiplex PCR, a mixture combining 60 forward primers for TCR Vbeta segments and 13 reverse primers for TCR Jbeta segments was used. The CDR3 region of rearranged TCR beta genes was amplified from genomic DNA with a multiplex PCR assay. Amplified TCR beta libraries were sequenced as 87-base-pair reads on the Illumina HiSeq System. As for the authors' bioinformatics: Across the roughly 640 repertoires, a later analysis counted 60 million to 90 million unique TCR beta chains, approximately 12 million of which were shared by at least two donors. Raw reads were error-corrected and collapsed into unique sequences with a nearest-neighbor algorithm that merged closely related sequences to remove PCR and sequencing errors. To assign V, D and J gene segments, CDR3 sequences were aligned to IMGT reference sequences. For a sequence to be retained, at least a six-nucleotide match to both a V gene segment and a J gene segment was required. A rearrangement was called productive if the CDR3 had no stop codons and remained in frame with V and J, and every other rearrangement was called non-productive. Following IMGT convention, CDR3 was defined as the stretch from the second conserved V-encoded cysteine to the conserved J-encoded phenylalanine. In an earlier analysis of roughly 580 of the donors, sequences lacking an unambiguous match to a single V gene segment were excluded. An earlier analysis of under 750 of the donors called V segments functional above 56.7% productive rearrangements and segregating when the between-donor standard deviation exceeded 5%. A statistical classification framework was built for diagnosing cytomegalovirus status from the catalog of TCR beta chain sequences. In a later analysis, V and J genes were assigned by comparing TCR nucleotide sequences against IMGT/GENE-DB human TR gene sequences. Using the TCRdist pipeline, a later analysis assigned CDR3 sequences along with most-parsimonious VDJ recombination scenarios. In a later analysis, each TCR beta chain was defined by its CDR3 amino acid sequence together with its V-gene family, and reads lacking a unique V-gene family were excluded. As a way to deal with suspected cross-contamination and a sequencing artifact, a later analysis dropped approximately 570 nucleotide sequences that were highly shared and had low generation probability. In a later analysis, a clonal expansion index was calculated for each public chain from normalized within-repertoire ranks of inferred template counts. A later analysis computed generation probabilities with a VDJ recombination model fitted to out-of-frame rearrangements, and checked the results against IGoR. In a later analysis, TCR-TCR, TCR-HLA and TCR-CMV co-occurrence was scored with hypergeometric tests, and a repertoire-size bias correction was applied to TCR pairs. False discovery rates were estimated in a later analysis by permuting HLA or CMV assignments 20 times. In a later analysis, co-occurring TCRs were grouped using DBSCAN, with TCRdist sequence similarity added in when clustering inside HLA-allele-positive subsets. Repertoires with fewer than 30,000 or more than 120,000 public chains were left out of co-occurrence clustering, as were about five repertoires with anomalous nucleotide sharing. Imported from immuneACCESS, the table was reduced by TCRdb to in-frame sequences with V and J called. These copies leave out some clones; in studies compared against another copy, an unresolved V gene accounts for under half, and the cause of the remainder is not known. V, J and clone size reflect that table, while D and trimming were determined from the DNA. This sample comprises 150,000 to 200,000 clones, approximately 75% of them detected only once. The ten largest make up roughly 1.6% of the sample.

The sequence joins TRBV18 to TRBJ2-1, with TRBD2 as a weak D call on 6 bases. The sample consisted of PBMCs. This clonotype was sampled from a girl between 5 and 17 years old in good health and CMV-seronegative. The DNA sequence is as follows: TGTGCCAGCTCACCACTACAGGAGGGTCGGGGTGAGCAGTTCTTC. Translation gives CASSPLQEGRGEQFF.